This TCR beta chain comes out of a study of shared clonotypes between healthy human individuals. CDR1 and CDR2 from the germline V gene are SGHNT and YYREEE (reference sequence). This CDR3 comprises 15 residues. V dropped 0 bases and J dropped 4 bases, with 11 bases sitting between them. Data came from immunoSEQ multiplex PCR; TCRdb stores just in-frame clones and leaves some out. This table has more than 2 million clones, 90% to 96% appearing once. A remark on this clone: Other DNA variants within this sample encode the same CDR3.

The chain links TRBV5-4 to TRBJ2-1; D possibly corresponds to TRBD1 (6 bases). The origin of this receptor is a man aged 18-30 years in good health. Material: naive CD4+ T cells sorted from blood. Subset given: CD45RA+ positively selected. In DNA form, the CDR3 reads TGTGCCAGCAGCTTGGACAGGGCCGGTTACAATGAGCAGTTCTTC. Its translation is CASSLDRAGYNEQFF.